Included here is one T cell receptor (beta chain) sequence, with context. The sample originates from a study of blood T cell repertoires in COVID-19. This table comes from immunoSEQ multiplex PCR, and its TCRdb copy is limited to in-frame clones, with some not included. The repertoire holds around 110,000 clones, around 77% seen once, with approximately 16% in the top ten. Germline V gene sequence: CDR1 SNHLY, CDR2 FYNNEI. J lost 6 bases, V lost 6 bases, and 12 bases had no gene match. This CDR3 region has 17 residues. Sequencing used peripheral blood. This chain links TRBV2 with TRBJ2-1; 12 nucleotides match TRBD1. The TCR comes from a man in his 60s with active or convalescent COVID-19. DNA for the CDR3: TGTGCCAGCAGGCCAGGAGCCGGGACAGGGGGCCCCAATGAGCAGTTCTTC. Translated, it gives CASRPGAGTGGPNEQFF.